A single sample gave rise to the 26 T cell receptor beta chains below, sequenced in a study of identical twins. Using its own MiXCR run on the 5' RACE reads, TCRdb lists one record per CDR3 protein. The table records approximately 470,000 distinct CDR3 sequences, 13% to 15% of them present only once. These data were also reused for a study on yellow fever vaccine responses in identical twins.

The sequencing input was CD4+ T cells sorted from blood. The receptor set was obtained from a woman between 18 and 30 years old in good health.

This clonotype was recorded a few times. The rearrangement uses TRBV28 and TRBJ1-2, with D unresolved. CDR1 and CDR2 from the germline V gene are MDHEN and SYDVKM. The CDR3 covers 13 residues. V lost 3 bases and J lost 6, with 11 bases in between. CDR3 coding DNA: TGTGCCAGCAGTTTTATGAACCAGGATGGCTACACCTTC. Translating gives CASSFMNQDGYTF.

CDR3 amino acids: CATSDRSGWGLNNEQFF. CDR3 DNA: TGTGCCACCAGTGACAGAAGCGGGTGGGGCCTAAACAATGAGCAGTTCTTC. The V call is TRBV24-1, the J call TRBJ2-1; perhaps TRBD2 as D (6 bases). Per germline, CDR1 KGHDR and CDR2 SFDVKD. The CDR3 runs to 17 residues. V lost 4 bases, J lost 5 bases, and 20 bases lay in between.

This clonotype has a handful of counts. The chain links TRBV9 to TRBJ2-1; D gene uncertain. CDR1 is SGDLS, CDR2 YYNGEE, per germline. Trimming pared 2 bases from V and 7 bases from J, leaving 10 bases between. The CDR3 runs to 13 residues. For the CDR3, the DNA is TGTGCCAGCAGCGTGTCTACTCGGAATGAGCAGTTCTTC. Its protein product is CASSVSTRNEQFF. Filled out from reference TRBV9 and TRBJ2-1, the complete variable domain reads DSGVTQTPKHLITATGQRVTLRCSPRSGDLSVYWYQQSLDQGLQFLIQYYNGEERAKGNILERFSAQQFPDLHSELNLSSLELGDSALYFCASSVSTRNEQFFGPGTRLTVL.

Points on this clonotype: One junction end disagrees with the germline gene, perhaps due to a read error. The V call is TRBV6-1, the J call TRBJ1-1; TRBD1 aligns across 7 bases. The CDR3 totals 13 residues. Germline V gene lookup returns CDR1 MNHNS and CDR2 SASEGT. The CDR3 coding sequence is TGTGCCAGCAGATCGGGACAGCACACTGAAGCTCTCTTT. Translated, it gives CASRSGQHTEALF.

The gene calls are TRBV20-1 and TRBJ2-3; D is ambiguous. The CDR3 runs 15 residues. CDR1 DFQATT and CDR2 SNEGSKA come from the germline V gene (reference sequence). V was trimmed by 0 bases and J by 1 base, leaving 11 bases between them. CDR3 protein: CSAREGFPRTDTQYF. CDR3 coding DNA: TGCAGTGCTAGAGAGGGGTTCCCACGCACAGATACGCAGTATTTT.

V gene TRBV5-1 combines with J gene TRBJ2-6; D is undetermined. The ends were cut back, 2 bases at V and 0 bases at J, with 18 bases in the middle. The CDR3 has 19 residues. Per germline, CDR1 SGHRS and CDR2 YFSETQ. The CDR3 loop reads CASSFGRSGSPSGANVLTF. Written as DNA, the CDR3 is TGCGCCAGCAGCTTTGGACGATCGGGCTCCCCCTCTGGGGCCAACGTCCTGACTTTC.

This chain joins TRBV6-2 or TRBV6-3 and TRBJ2-7; TRBD1 agrees at 12 bases. CDR3 length: 14 residues. Germline CDR1 reads MNHEY; CDR2 reads SVGEGT. Trimming took 5 bases from V and 5 from J; bases not matched to a gene: 4. The CDR3, as DNA: TGTGCCAGCAGTGGGACAGGGGGCTTCCACGAGCAGTACTTC. Translated, it gives CASSGTGGFHEQYF.

This clonotype has a handful of counts. The chain carries TRBV28 and TRBJ1-1; D is unresolved. V was cut by 3 bases and J by 8 bases, with 10 bases left in between. Germline V gene sequence: CDR1 MDHEN, CDR2 SYDVKM. This CDR3 spans 12 amino acids. The CDR3: CASSFRVSEAFF. DNA for the CDR3: TGTGCCAGCAGTTTTAGAGTTTCCGAAGCTTTCTTT.

The DNA of the CDR3 is TGCAGTGCTGACCGACGGGTCCCCTACGAGCAGTACTTC. This encodes CSADRRVPYEQYF. V usage is TRBV20-1 and J usage is TRBJ2-7; D unresolved. The V end was cut by 5 bases, the J end by 2 bases, with 13 bases between. The germline gives CDR1 DFQATT, CDR2 SNEGSKA (reference sequence). The CDR3 is 13 residues long.

This clonotype was recorded a few times. This CDR3 is CASSPDTLAGAVREQYF. In nucleotides, the CDR3 is TGTGCCAGCAGTCCAGACACACTAGCGGGAGCTGTGCGGGAGCAGTACTTC. The gene calls are TRBV12-3 or TRBV12-4 and TRBJ2-7, with 11 bases matching TRBD2. V trimming: 5 bases; J trimming: 7 bases; junction bases outside the gene matches: 16. The CDR3 is 17 amino acids.

The V and J genes are TRBV20-1 and TRBJ2-2; the D gene is possibly TRBD2 (7 bases). Looked up from germline, CDR1 is DFQATT and CDR2 is SNEGSKA (reference sequence). This CDR3 has 14 residues. V was pared by 7 bases and J by 6 bases, with 18 bases between. In DNA, the CDR3 is TGCAGTGTAACCCCGGGGGGCTGGTCCGGGGAGCTGTTTTTT. It specifies CSVTPGGWSGELFF.

CDR3 sequence reads: CASSYSYDSYNEQFF. In nucleotides, the CDR3 is TGTGCCAGCAGTTACTCGTATGACTCCTACAATGAGCAGTTCTTC. The chain links TRBV6-5 to TRBJ2-1, with D uncertain. This CDR3 comprises 15 residues. CDR1 and CDR2 from the germline V gene are MNHEY and SVGAGI. V was cut by 0 bases and J by 0 bases, with 6 bases left in between.

This clonotype was picked up a small number of times. The rearrangement joins TRBV2 to TRBJ2-5; no clear D. The CDR3 runs 15 residues. Germline lookup yields CDR1 SNHLY and CDR2 FYNNEI. V was pared by 2 bases and J by 7 bases, with 17 bases between. The CDR3 nucleotides are TGTGCCAGCAGTGAATTGACGATTGGGGTAGGGACCCAGTACTTC. Its translation is CASSELTIGVGTQYF. The full variable domain, rest sourced from reference TRBV2 and TRBJ2-5, is EPEVTQTPSHQVTQMGQEVILRCVPISNHLYFYWYRQILGQKVEFLVSFYNNEISEKSEIFDDQFSVERPDGSNFTLKIRSTKLEDSAMYFCASSELTIGVGTQYFGPGTRLLVL.

A few counts support this clonotype. The chain employs TRBV11-1 and TRBJ2-1, with TRBD2 matching 9 bases. Germline loops: CDR1 SGHAT, CDR2 FQDESV (reference sequence). The V gene end was trimmed by 5 bases and the J gene end by 5 bases; junction bases not matched to a gene: 19. CDR3 length equals 19 residues. As DNA, the CDR3 is TGTGCCAGCAGCCCCAGGGCTAGCGGGACGTTCGATTGGGACAATGAGCAGTTCTTC. Translated: CASSPRASGTFDWDNEQFF.

J is TRBJ2-1 and V is TRBV7-2; 7 nucleotides line up with TRBD1. The CDR3 is made up of 14 amino acids. CDR1 and CDR2 from the germline V gene are SGHTA and FQGNSA. V shed 4 bases and J 7 bases; nucleotides not matched to a gene: 7. CDR3 DNA: TGTGCCAGCAGCTATCAGGGGGTCAGGAATGAGCAGTTCTTC. Its translation is CASSYQGVRNEQFF.

This clonotype was seen only a few times. V usage is TRBV5-6 and J usage is TRBJ2-3; D tentatively fits TRBD1 or TRBD2 (5 bases each). The germline CDR1 and CDR2 sequences are SGHDT and YYEEEE. Deletions cut 7 bases from V and 2 bases from J, with 17 bases between. This CDR3 comprises 15 residues. Here the CDR3 reads CASGTYRDPTDTQYF. The CDR3 bases are TGTGCCAGCGGAACGTATAGGGACCCCACAGATACGCAGTATTTT.

The chain couples TRBV25-1 to TRBJ2-2; possible D gene TRBD2, 6 bases. The CDR3 consists of 14 residues. V was shortened by 6 bases and J by 1 base, with 9 bases between the two germline ends. CDR1 and CDR2 from the germline V gene are MGHDK and SYGVNS. In nucleotides, the CDR3 is TGTGCCAGCAGGTCGGGAGTGAACACCGGGGAGCTGTTTTTT. Its protein product is CASRSGVNTGELFF.

CDR3 region: CASSLPGQSYEQYF. In DNA, the CDR3 is TGTGCCAGCAGCTTACCGGGACAGTCCTACGAGCAGTACTTC. V is TRBV7-9 and J is TRBJ2-7; 7 bases match TRBD1. The V segment lost 2 bases and the J segment 1 base; nucleotides outside the gene matches: 2. The CDR3 loop spans 14 amino acids. CDR1 is SEHNR, CDR2 FQNEAQ, per germline (reference sequence).

This clonotype turned up a few times. The chain couples TRBV27 to TRBJ2-3; D is unresolved. V gave up 0 bases and J gave up 3 bases, with 10 bases separating them. CDR1 MNHEY and CDR2 SMNVEV come from the germline V gene (reference sequence). This CDR3 has 15 residues. The CDR3 DNA reads as TGTGCCAGCAGTTTATCGATGGGCGGAACAGATACGCAGTATTTT. Amino acid sequence: CASSLSMGGTDTQYF.

This sequence joins TRBV20-1 and TRBJ2-1, with D tentatively TRBD2 (6 bases). The V gene lost 1 base and the J gene lost 4 bases, with 17 bases spanning the gap. The length of the CDR3 is 16 residues. Per germline, CDR1 DFQATT and CDR2 SNEGSKA (reference sequence). The CDR3 DNA reads TGCAGTGCTAGAGGGAGGACGGGTCGGGAGTACAATGAGCAGTTCTTC. As protein: CSARGRTGREYNEQFF.

The chain joins TRBV5-5 to TRBJ2-1, with D tentatively TRBD2 (6 bases). CDR3 length: 16 amino acids. The V gene lost 3 bases and the J gene lost 4 bases, with 17 bases spanning the gap. Germline CDR1 is SGHKS and CDR2 is YYEKEE (reference sequence). The CDR3 sequence: CASSSSGDISYNEQFF. The CDR3 DNA reads TGTGCCAGCAGCTCTTCGGGGGATATCTCTTACAATGAGCAGTTCTTC.

The chain carries TRBV6-1 and TRBJ2-7; TRBD1 matches 8 bases. Germline trimming cut 8 bases from V and 2 bases from J; bases unmatched to any gene: 8. Germline values: CDR1 MNHNS, CDR2 SASEGT. This CDR3 spans 14 amino acids. CDR3 residues: CASRDRWETYEQYF. The CDR3, as DNA: TGTGCCAGCCGGGACAGGTGGGAAACCTACGAGCAGTACTTC.

The J gene is TRBJ2-1, the V gene TRBV3-1; a weak D match, TRBD1 (7 bases). Germline V lookup: CDR1 LGHDT, CDR2 YNNKEL (reference sequence). V lost 3 bases and J lost 12, with 15 bases in between. The CDR3 loop spans 13 amino acids. In DNA form, the CDR3 reads TGTGCCAGCAGCCATCAGGGGGGATTGGTGCAGTTCTTC. As protein: CASSHQGGLVQFF.

The sample holds a few counts of this clonotype. The chain couples TRBV7-2 to TRBJ1-5; D might be TRBD1 (6 bases). The CDR3 runs to 16 residues. Germline V gene lookup returns CDR1 SGHTA and CDR2 FQGNSA. The V end lost 1 base, the J end lost 1 base, and 11 bases lay between the germline ends. In nucleotides, the CDR3 is TGTGCCAGCAGCTTAGAGTCCAGGGGCAGCAATCAGCCCCAGCATTTT. As protein: CASSLESRGSNQPQHF. The variable domain in full, with the rest retrieved from reference TRBV7-2 and TRBJ1-5, is GAGVSQSPSNKVTEKGKDVELRCDPISGHTALYWYRQSLGQGLEFLIYFQGNSAPDKSGLPSDRFSAERTGGSVSTLTIQRTQQEDSAVYLCASSLESRGSNQPQHFGDGTRLSIL.

V usage is TRBV12-3 or TRBV12-4 and J usage is TRBJ2-2, with a tentative D call TRBD1 (7 bases). The CDR3 is 15 residues long. Between the trimmed V and J ends, which lost 7 bases and 2 bases, there was a span of 14 bases. The CDR3 region is CASIRGTVNTGELFF. The CDR3 region has the DNA TGTGCCAGCATCCGCGGGACAGTTAACACCGGGGAGCTGTTTTTT.

A few counts support this clonotype. This chain links TRBV6-2 or TRBV6-3 with TRBJ2-1; TRBD1 is a possible D gene (6 bases). There are 15 residues in the CDR3. Germline V gives CDR1 MNHEY, CDR2 SVGEGT. V was clipped by 5 bases and J by 9 bases, with 20 bases between them. The CDR3 sequence: CASSPRGRGTSEQFF. CDR3 sequence (DNA): TGTGCCAGCAGTCCCAGGGGCAGGGGCACAAGTGAGCAGTTCTTC.